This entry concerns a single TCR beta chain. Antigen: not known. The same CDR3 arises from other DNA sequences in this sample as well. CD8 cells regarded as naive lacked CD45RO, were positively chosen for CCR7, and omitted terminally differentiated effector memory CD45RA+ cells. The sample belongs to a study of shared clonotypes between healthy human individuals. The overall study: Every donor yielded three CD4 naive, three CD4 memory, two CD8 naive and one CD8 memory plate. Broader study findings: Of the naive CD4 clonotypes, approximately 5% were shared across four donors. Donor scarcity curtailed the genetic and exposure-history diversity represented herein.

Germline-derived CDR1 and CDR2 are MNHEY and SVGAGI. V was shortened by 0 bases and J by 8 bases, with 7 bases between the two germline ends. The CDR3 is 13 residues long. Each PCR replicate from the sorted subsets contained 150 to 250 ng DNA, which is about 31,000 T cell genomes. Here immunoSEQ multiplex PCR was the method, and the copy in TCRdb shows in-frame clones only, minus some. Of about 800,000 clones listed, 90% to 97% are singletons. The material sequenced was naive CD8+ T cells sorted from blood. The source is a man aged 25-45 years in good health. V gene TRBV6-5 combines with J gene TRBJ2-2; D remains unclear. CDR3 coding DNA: TGTGCCAGCAGTTACTCCTCGACGGGGGAGCTGTTTTTT. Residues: CASSYSSTGELFF.